The 27 T cell receptor beta chains given below trace back to one sample, sequenced in a study of blood T cell repertoires in COVID-19. Using immunoSEQ multiplex PCR, the repertoire was profiled, and TCRdb retains in-frame clones only, with some absent. This table holds tens of thousands of clones, just over 85% found once. Sequencing input: peripheral blood. These receptors were taken from a man aged 45 to 65 with acute or convalescent COVID-19.

The chain is built from TRBV4-1 and TRBJ2-7; D is possibly TRBD1 (6 bases). Germline CDR1 MGHRA, CDR2 YSYEKL. The CDR3 consists of 15 residues. V dropped 4 bases and J dropped 5 bases, with 18 bases sitting between them. CDR3 loop: CASSRQFLQGDEQYF. The CDR3 DNA follows: TGCGCCAGCAGCCGCCAATTCTTACAGGGCGACGAGCAGTACTTC.

V and J are TRBV6-5 and TRBJ2-7; the match to TRBD1 covers 7 bases. This CDR3 region has 15 residues. Trimming at V came to 4 bases and at J to 6 bases, leaving 12 bases not matched to a gene. Germline assignment: CDR1 MNHEY and CDR2 SVGAGI. In nucleotides, the CDR3 is TGTGCCAGCAGTTTCACCTACAGGGGAAGGGGCGAGCAGTACTTC. It encodes CASSFTYRGRGEQYF.

This chain uses TRBV6-5 with TRBJ1-2; D perhaps matches TRBD1 (5 bases). The CDR3 length is 14 residues. With 5 bases removed from V and 1 base from J, the gap between germline ends came to 11 bases. Germline CDR1 MNHEY, CDR2 SVGAGI. The CDR3 reads CASSPGWGNYGYTF. The DNA for the CDR3 is TGTGCCAGCAGTCCAGGGTGGGGTAACTATGGCTACACCTTC.

The chain is built from TRBV28 and TRBJ2-7; D not certain. CDR1 MDHEN and CDR2 SYDVKM come from the germline V gene. Trimming shortened V by 3 bases and J by 7 bases, and 7 bases separated the two germline ends. The CDR3 extends over 11 amino acids. CDR3 bases: TGTGCCAGCAGTTTTCAGCGAGAGCAGTACTTC. Amino acid sequence: CASSFQREQYF.

This clone has a single count. The J gene is TRBJ1-3, the V gene TRBV6-1, with D unclear. Germline V lookup: CDR1 MNHNS, CDR2 SASEGT. V lost 1 base to trimming and J lost 0 bases, with 7 bases between them. This CDR3 comprises 15 residues. The CDR3 loop reads CASSEGAPSGNTIYF. The CDR3 region has the DNA TGTGCCAGCAGTGAAGGGGCTCCCTCTGGAAACACCATATATTTT.

This rearrangement joins TRBV28 to TRBJ2-3, with 9 positions matching TRBD1. Unmatched junction bases numbered 7, after V lost 4 bases and J lost 2 bases. Germline CDR1 reads MDHEN; CDR2 reads SYDVKM. The CDR3 runs to 16 residues. CDR3 protein: CASSSSGTGNTDTQYF. For the CDR3, the DNA is TGTGCCAGCAGTTCCTCCGGGACAGGGAACACAGATACGCAGTATTTT.

The chain carries TRBV5-4 and TRBJ2-7, with a weak D call TRBD1 (6 bases). V was cut by 5 bases and J by 3 bases, with 9 bases left in between. Looked up from germline, CDR1 is SGHNT and CDR2 is YYREEE (reference sequence). The length of the CDR3 is 12 residues. The CDR3 DNA follows: TGTGCCAGCAGGTGGGACAACTACGAGCAGTACTTC. Translation: CASRWDNYEQYF. The full variable domain, with the rest looked up from reference TRBV5-4 and TRBJ2-7, is ETGVTQSPTHLIKTRGQQVTLRCSSQSGHNTVSWYQQALGQGPQFIFQYYREEENGRGNFPPRFSGLQFPNYSSELNVNALELDDSALYLCASRWDNYEQYFGPGTRLTVT.

The CDR3 here is CASSLEVAGVGPGYTF. The CDR3 DNA is TGTGCCAGCAGCTTAGAAGTAGCAGGGGTGGGGCCGGGCTACACCTTC. The chain employs TRBV7-8 and TRBJ1-2, with D perhaps matching TRBD1 (6 bases). CDR1 and CDR2 from the germline V gene are SGHVS and FQNEAQ. There are 16 residues in the CDR3. V was pared by 1 base and J by 8 bases, with 20 bases between.

The rearrangement uses TRBV5-1 and TRBJ2-7, with TRBD1 matching over 7 bases. The J segment lost 5 bases and the V segment lost 4 bases, leaving 12 bases of the junction unmatched. The germline CDR1 and CDR2 sequences are SGHRS and YFSETQ. CDR3 length equals 15 residues. The CDR3 is CASSPTGRWYDEQYF. The CDR3 DNA reads TGCGCCAGCAGCCCGACAGGGAGATGGTATGACGAGCAGTACTTC.

The chain recombines TRBV27 with TRBJ2-5; 7 nucleotides match TRBD2. Looked up from germline, CDR1 is MNHEY and CDR2 is SMNVEV (reference sequence). The junction had 5 bases not matched to a gene; V was cut back by 3 bases and J by 4 bases. This CDR3 is built from 14 residues. The CDR3 loop is CASSFAGRVETQYF. In DNA form, the CDR3 reads TGTGCCAGCAGTTTCGCAGGGAGGGTAGAGACCCAGTACTTC.

The V gene is TRBV6-5, the J gene TRBJ2-5, with TRBD2 matching over 7 bases. The CDR3 has 12 amino acids. Germline CDR1 MNHEY, CDR2 SVGAGI. V lost 2 bases to trimming and J lost 7 bases; unmatched junction nucleotides: 1. CDR3 protein: CASSYPGGTQYF. DNA for the CDR3: TGTGCCAGCAGTTACCCGGGGGGGACCCAGTACTTC.

J is TRBJ1-5 and V is TRBV9; D might be TRBD1 (5 bases). V was cut by 0 bases and J by 4 bases, with 11 bases left in between. The germline gives CDR1 SGDLS, CDR2 YYNGEE. The CDR3 contains 15 residues. CDR3 protein: CASSVDGAGNQPQHF. CDR3 sequence (DNA): TGTGCCAGCAGCGTAGATGGGGCGGGGAATCAGCCCCAGCATTTT.

The chain combines TRBV11-3 with TRBJ1-1; no reliable D call. The CDR3 is 15 amino acids. Trimming took 0 bases from V and 6 from J, leaving 14 bases between them. Germline loops: CDR1 SGHNT, CDR2 YENEEA. CDR3 amino acids: CASSLDWARFPEAFF. The DNA of the CDR3 is TGTGCCAGCAGCTTAGATTGGGCCCGATTCCCTGAAGCTTTCTTT.

This chain links TRBV4-1 with TRBJ2-7, with D possibly TRBD1 on 6 matching bases. The length of the CDR3 is 17 residues. Germline CDR1 reads MGHRA; CDR2 reads YSYEKL. V was clipped by 0 bases and J by 0 bases, with 15 bases between them. The CDR3: CASSQEELGQPSYEQYF. For the CDR3, the DNA is TGCGCCAGCAGCCAAGAGGAGCTTGGACAGCCCTCCTACGAGCAGTACTTC.

This rearrangement joins TRBV25-1 to TRBJ2-1; D is perhaps TRBD1 (5 bases). This CDR3 is 14 amino acids long. Germline V gene lookup returns CDR1 MGHDK and CDR2 SYGVNS. V was pared by 0 bases and J by 9 bases, with 12 bases between. The CDR3 nucleotides read TGTGCCAGCAGTGAATATCATAACAGGCCTGAGCAGTTCTTC. Protein: CASSEYHNRPEQFF.

This clone was counted between two and nine times. This chain joins TRBV7-6 and TRBJ2-1, with D hard to call. Germline loops: CDR1 SGHVS, CDR2 FNYEAQ. The CDR3 runs 14 residues. Deletions cut 4 bases from V and 10 bases from J, with 17 bases between. CDR3 in amino acids: CASSSAGSHGEQFF. The DNA for the CDR3 is TGTGCCAGCAGCTCAGCAGGTTCACACGGGGAGCAGTTCTTC.

The V call is TRBV2, the J call TRBJ2-3; the match to TRBD2 covers 9 bases. Trimming took 7 bases from V and 5 from J; bases not matched to a gene: 7. This CDR3 spans 14 amino acids. Looked up from germline, CDR1 is SNHLY and CDR2 is FYNNEI. CDR3: CASIASGMGDTQYF. CDR3 nucleotides: TGTGCCAGCATTGCTAGCGGGATGGGAGATACGCAGTATTTT. The full variable domain, completed using reference TRBV2 and TRBJ2-3, is EPEVTQTPSHQVTQMGQEVILRCVPISNHLYFYWYRQILGQKVEFLVSFYNNEISEKSEIFDDQFSVERPDGSNFTLKIRSTKLEDSAMYFCASIASGMGDTQYFGPGTRLTVL.

The genes are TRBV2 and TRBJ1-1; TRBD1 aligns across 7 bases. The CDR3 is 13 amino acids. With 6 bases clipped from V and 7 bases from J, the junction kept 8 bases outside the gene matches. The germline V gene encodes CDR1 SNHLY and CDR2 FYNNEI. CDR3 sequence (DNA): TGTGCCAGCAGCATTCAACAGGGGTATGAAGCTTTCTTT. The encoded protein is CASSIQQGYEAFF.

The chain combines TRBV14 with TRBJ1-2; D is undetermined. Germline CDR1 is SGHDN and CDR2 is FVKESK. This CDR3 comprises 16 residues. V gave up 1 base and J gave up 4 bases, with 16 bases separating them. The CDR3 DNA reads TGTGCCAGCAGCCAAGCCCTAAGTCGAAGTAGCTATGGCTACACCTTC. Protein sequence: CASSQALSRSSYGYTF.

This clone was seen only once. This chain connects TRBV6-6 to TRBJ2-7, with D uncertain. The CDR3 runs 11 residues. V was pared by 4 bases and J by 2 bases, with 3 bases between. CDR1 and CDR2 from the germline V gene are MNHNY and SVGAGI (reference sequence). The CDR3 sequence is CASSFAYEQYF. The DNA for the CDR3 is TGTGCCAGCAGTTTCGCCTACGAGCAGTACTTC.

The sample holds one count of this clone. The V and J genes are TRBV10-3 and TRBJ2-3, with D hard to call. V lost 10 bases and J lost 2, with 10 bases in between. The CDR3 is 12 amino acids. The germline V gene encodes CDR1 ENHRY and CDR2 SYGVKD. The CDR3 region has the DNA TGTGCCACAAACAGTTACACAGATACGCAGTATTTT. Protein: CATNSYTDTQYF.

In nucleotides, the CDR3 is TGTGCCAGCAGACTAAACAGGGATGAGCAGTTCTTC. Protein product: CASRLNRDEQFF. This chain links TRBV12-3 or TRBV12-4 with TRBJ2-1; a weak D match, TRBD1 (6 bases). The CDR3 consists of 12 residues. Trimming removed 6 bases from V and 8 bases from J, with 11 bases in between.

This chain uses TRBV19 with TRBJ1-1; D gene uncertain. The CDR3 length is 14 residues. Trimming took off 4 bases at V and 1 base at J, with 10 bases between the two ends. CDR1 is LNHDA and CDR2 is SQIVND in the germline V gene (reference sequence). The CDR3 region has the DNA TGTGCCAGTAGTAAAAACGGGAAGAACACTGAAGCTTTCTTT. Translated: CASSKNGKNTEAFF. The entire variable domain, with the rest obtained from reference TRBV19 and TRBJ1-1, is as follows: DGGITQSPKYLFRKEGQNVTLSCEQNLNHDAMYWYRQDPGQGLRLIYYSQIVNDFQKGDIAEGYSVSREKKESFPLTVTSAQKNPTAFYLCASSKNGKNTEAFFGQGTRLTVV.

The CDR3 region is CASSRQGANEQFF. CDR3 sequence (DNA): TGCGCCAGCAGCCGTCAGGGGGCGAATGAGCAGTTCTTC. J is TRBJ2-1 and V is TRBV5-1; 8 bases agree with TRBD1. V lost 4 bases to trimming and J lost 7 bases; unmatched junction nucleotides: 4. The V gene's germline CDR1 is SGHRS and CDR2 YFSETQ. The length of the CDR3 is 13 residues.

The genes are TRBV10-2 and TRBJ1-2, with a weak D call TRBD1 (6 bases). Trimming removed 4 bases from V and 4 bases from J, with 16 bases in between. The CDR3 contains 15 residues. CDR1 WSHSY and CDR2 SAAADI come from the germline V gene. CDR3 coding DNA: TGCGCCAGCAGTGTATCTGTCCAGGGGACCTATGGCTACACCTTC. Its protein is CASSVSVQGTYGYTF.

This chain joins TRBV11-3 and TRBJ2-5; TRBD2 aligns across 8 bases. CDR1 is SGHNT, CDR2 YENEEA, per germline. This CDR3 region has 16 residues. V shed 1 base, J shed 2 bases, and the junction held 6 bases outside the gene matches. Written as DNA, the CDR3 is TGTGCCAGCAGCTTAGCCAGCGGGAGCCCACAAGAGACCCAGTACTTC. Translating gives CASSLASGSPQETQYF. The variable domain in full, completed from reference TRBV11-3 and TRBJ2-5, reads EAGVVQSPRYKIIEKKQPVAFWCNPISGHNTLYWYLQNLGQGPELLIRYENEEAVDDSQLPKDRFSAERLKGVDSTLKIQPAELGDSAVYLCASSLASGSPQETQYFGPGTRLLVL.

The rearrangement links TRBV7-9 to TRBJ2-3; the match to TRBD2 covers 8 bases. In germline, CDR1 is SEHNR, CDR2 FQNEAQ (reference sequence). This CDR3 region has 15 residues. With V trimmed by 0 bases and J by 4 bases, 3 bases remained unmatched. The CDR3 reads CASSLAPGGADTQYF. CDR3 DNA: TGTGCCAGCAGCTTAGCCCCCGGGGGGGCAGATACGCAGTATTTT. The entire variable domain, with the rest obtained from reference TRBV7-9 and TRBJ2-3, is as follows: DTGVSQNPRHKITKRGQNVTFRCDPISEHNRLYWYRQTLGQGPEFLTYFQNEAQLEKSRLLSDRFSAERPKGSFSTLEIQRTEQGDSAMYLCASSLAPGGADTQYFGPGTRLTVL.